This entry lists 11 T cell receptor beta chains sequenced from one sample in a study of blood T cell repertoires in COVID-19. The method was immunoSEQ multiplex PCR; TCRdb's version includes in-frame clones alone and lacks a portion of them. This table has 150,000 to 200,000 clones, approximately 79% appearing once. The material sequenced was peripheral blood. The receptors were sampled from an elderly woman with acute or convalescent COVID-19.

The chain combines TRBV5-1 with TRBJ2-3, with 7 positions matching TRBD2. V shed 1 base, J shed 6 bases, and the junction held 5 bases outside the gene matches. Looked up from germline, CDR1 is SGHRS and CDR2 is YFSETQ. CDR3 size: 14 residues. In DNA form, the CDR3 reads TGCGCCAGCAGCTTGTTCGGGGAGGGGGATACGCAGTATTTT. Residues: CASSLFGEGDTQYF. The full variable domain, in which reference TRBV5-1 and TRBJ2-3 provide the parts outside the CDR3, is KAGVTQTPRYLIKTRGQQVTLSCSPISGHRSVSWYQQTPGQGLQFLFEYFSETQRNKGNFPGRFSGRQFSNSRSEMNVSTLELGDSALYLCASSLFGEGDTQYFGPGTRLTVL.

The rearrangement joins TRBV28 to TRBJ2-1, with D possibly TRBD2 on 5 matching bases. From germline, CDR1 is MDHEN and CDR2 SYDVKM. The CDR3 sequence is 15 residues long. Trimming cost V 2 bases and J 2 bases, with 10 bases left between them. The CDR3 coding sequence is TGTGCCAGCAGTTTACCCCCTAGCACCTACAATGAGCAGTTCTTC. Its protein is CASSLPPSTYNEQFF.

In this sample, this clone turned up many times. The gene calls are TRBV14 and TRBJ1-6; 8 bases agree with TRBD1. Germline CDR1 and CDR2: SGHDN and FVKESK. The CDR3 sequence is 15 residues long. V was clipped by 3 bases and J by 7 bases; unmatched bases: 5. The CDR3 protein is CASSQAGGRNSPLHF. The CDR3, as DNA: TGTGCCAGCAGCCAGGCAGGGGGCAGGAATTCACCCCTCCACTTT. The entire variable domain, with the rest obtained from reference TRBV14 and TRBJ1-6, is as follows: EAGVTQFPSHSVIEKGQTVTLRCDPISGHDNLYWYRRVMGKEIKFLLHFVKESKQDESGMPNNRFLAERTGGTYSTLKVQPAELEDSGVYFCASSQAGGRNSPLHFGNGTRLTVT.

The chain recombines TRBV7-3 with TRBJ1-1; D unclear. The CDR3 is 14 residues long. Germline CDR1 SGHTA, CDR2 FQGTGA. V was pared by 5 bases and J by 0 bases, with 10 bases between. CDR3 residues: CASSQSGLNTEAFF. The CDR3 DNA follows: TGTGCCAGCAGCCAATCGGGGTTGAACACTGAAGCTTTCTTT.

V is TRBV30 and J is TRBJ2-3; 8 positions match TRBD2. J gave up 1 base and V 3 bases, and 6 bases lay outside the gene matches. Per the germline V gene, CDR1 is GTSNPN and CDR2 is SVGIG (reference sequence). The CDR3 sequence is 15 residues long. The CDR3 DNA sequence: TGTGCCTGGAGGCGGGGGGCAGTCCGCACAGATACGCAGTATTTT. This translates into CAWRRGAVRTDTQYF.

The chain couples TRBV14 to TRBJ2-1; TRBD2 matches at 14 bases. CDR3 length: 16 residues. CDR1 and CDR2 from the germline V gene are SGHDN and FVKESK. J gave up 4 bases and V 3 bases, and 2 bases lay outside the gene matches. DNA of the CDR3: TGTGCCAGCAGCCAGACTAGCGGGAGGGTATACAATGAGCAGTTCTTC. This translates into CASSQTSGRVYNEQFF.

This clone was seen more than once but under ten times. The V gene is TRBV10-3, the J gene TRBJ1-2, with D tentatively TRBD1 (6 bases). Germline CDR1 and CDR2: ENHRY and SYGVKD. Trimming took 7 bases from V and 4 from J, leaving 19 bases between them. The CDR3 runs to 15 residues. The CDR3 DNA reads as TGTGCCATCACCGGCAGGGGAAGGGGCGGCTATGGCTACACCTTC. Its translation is CAITGRGRGGYGYTF.

The genes are TRBV3-1 (or the pseudogene TRBV3-2) and TRBJ2-7, with a possible D match to TRBD1 (5 bases). Trimming stripped 4 bases from V and 3 bases from J, with 10 bases between. CDR1 LGHDT and CDR2 YNNKEL come from the germline V gene (reference sequence). The CDR3 is 13 residues long. The CDR3 loop is CASSLQGGYEQYF. CDR3 DNA sequence: TGTGCCAGCAGCCTCCAGGGCGGCTACGAGCAGTACTTC.

The chain recombines TRBV5-8 with TRBJ1-5, with TRBD1 identical over 7 bases. The ends lost 3 bases at V and 5 bases at J; junction bases unmatched: 8. Per germline, CDR1 SGHTS and CDR2 YDEGEE. There are 15 residues in the CDR3. The CDR3 region is CASSWEQGWDQPQHF. CDR3 nucleotides: TGTGCCAGCAGCTGGGAACAGGGGTGGGATCAGCCCCAGCATTTT.

This clone was seen a single time. V is TRBV4-1 and J is TRBJ1-5, with no clear D. V dropped 1 base and J dropped 1 base, with 11 bases sitting between them. Germline V gene lookup returns CDR1 MGHRA and CDR2 YSYEKL. This CDR3 has 16 residues. The CDR3 sequence is CASSQVSGLSNQPQHF. In DNA form, the CDR3 reads TGCGCCAGCAGCCAAGTATCCGGGTTAAGCAATCAGCCCCAGCATTTT.

V is TRBV6-5 and J is TRBJ1-6; no firm D call. The V gene lost 4 bases and the J gene lost 5 bases, with 9 bases spanning the gap. In germline, CDR1 is MNHEY, CDR2 SVGAGI. CDR3 length: 14 amino acids. The CDR3 here is CASSFRFDNSPLHF. CDR3 in DNA: TGTGCCAGCAGTTTCCGTTTCGATAATTCACCCCTCCACTTT.